Sequencing of this T cell receptor (beta chain) was carried out in a study of blood T cell repertoires in COVID-19. Study-level information: Samples came from the United States, Italy and Spain, spanning acute and convalescent COVID-19. In each case, the material was cDNA or gDNA derived from T cells, B-cell-depleted T cells, or PBMCs.

Followed over time, Seattle patients had been enrolled while infection was active. Under the authors' procedure: Nucleated cell number was recorded as an estimate derived from reference gene primer amplification. Clones were sequenced by immunoSEQ multiplex PCR, and TCRdb holds only the in-frame ones, with some missing. D and trimming come from the DNA, and the V and J calls and clone size come from that table. This sample has roughly 300,000 clones, with 80% to 95% found just once. The CDR3 runs 11 residues. With 3 bases removed from V and 7 bases from J, the gap between germline ends came to 3 bases.

This receptor was obtained from a woman aged 25-40 years with COVID-19, enrolled during active disease. The J gene is TRBJ1-4, the V gene TRBV12-3 or TRBV12-4; D is ambiguous. The sample taken for sequencing was peripheral blood. The CDR3: CASSFSEKLFF. CDR3 nucleotide sequence: TGTGCCAGCAGTTTTAGTGAAAAACTGTTTTTT.